Below are 9 T cell receptor beta chains sequenced from a single sample in a study of cytomegalovirus exposure and HLA in healthy donors. The primer mix had 60 Vbeta and 13 Jbeta primers. The assay was immunoSEQ multiplex PCR, and TCRdb's table has in-frame clones only and misses some. The profile shows some 150,000 clones, approximately 79% of them singletons. What was sequenced was PBMCs. These TCRs come from a female donor in good health and CMV-seronegative.

The chain employs TRBV7-9 and TRBJ2-2, with 8 bases matching TRBD2. Germline V gives CDR1 SEHNR, CDR2 FQNEAQ (reference sequence). Trimming at V came to 4 bases and at J to 0 bases, leaving 7 bases not matched to a gene. CDR3 length: 17 amino acids. CDR3 region: CASSSLTSEPNTGELFF. The CDR3 DNA reads as TGTGCCAGCAGCTCACTGACTAGCGAGCCGAACACCGGGGAGCTGTTTTTT.

As regards this clone: Within the sample, other DNA sequences also encode this same CDR3. The gene calls are TRBV28 and TRBJ1-1, with TRBD1 matching over 8 bases. Germline values: CDR1 MDHEN, CDR2 SYDVKM. V gave up 2 bases and J gave up 3 bases; unmatched junction bases: 2. This CDR3 has 14 residues. CDR3 sequence: CASSLGQGYTEAFF. CDR3 DNA sequence: TGTGCCAGCAGTTTAGGACAGGGATACACTGAAGCTTTCTTT.

The chain has TRBV25-1 and TRBJ2-1, with 8 bases aligning to TRBD2. Germline loops: CDR1 MGHDK, CDR2 SYGVNS. This CDR3 is 15 amino acids long. With V trimmed by 4 bases and J by 4 bases, 6 bases remained unmatched. The CDR3 DNA follows: TGTGCCAGCAGTGTAGCGGGGTGGGTTTACAATGAGCAGTTCTTC. Protein sequence: CASSVAGWVYNEQFF.

The rearrangement links TRBV27 to TRBJ1-5, with TRBD1 as a possible D gene (5 bases). Germline V CDR1 and CDR2: MNHEY, SMNVEV (reference sequence). The CDR3 has 13 residues. The V end lost 3 bases, the J end lost 5 bases, and 8 bases lay between the germline ends. The CDR3 nucleotides read TGTGCCAGCAGTTTTGAAGGGGATCAGCCCCAGCATTTT. Amino acids: CASSFEGDQPQHF.

The genes are TRBV13 and TRBJ2-7; TRBD1 might be the D (5 bases). The CDR3 loop spans 13 amino acids. From germline, CDR1 is PRHDT and CDR2 FYEKMQ (reference sequence). Trimming left V 1 base short and J 5 bases short, with 9 bases between. CDR3 loop: CASSLVQGNEQYF. The CDR3 DNA reads as TGTGCCAGCAGCTTAGTGCAGGGAAACGAGCAGTACTTC. The entire variable domain, with the rest obtained from reference TRBV13 and TRBJ2-7, is as follows: AAGVIQSPRHLIKEKRETATLKCYPIPRHDTVYWYQQGPGQDPQFLISFYEKMQSDKGSIPDRFSAQQFSDYHSELNMSSLELGDSALYFCASSLVQGNEQYFGPGTRLTVT.

This clone was recorded a few times. The chain is built from TRBV6-6 and TRBJ1-1; D not certain. V was cut by 6 bases and J by 0 bases, with 2 bases left in between. The CDR3 covers 11 residues. Germline lookup yields CDR1 MNHNY and CDR2 SVGAGI (reference sequence). Written as DNA, the CDR3 is TGTGCCAGCAGCGTGAACACTGAAGCTTTCTTT. Translated: CASSVNTEAFF.

The gene calls are TRBV5-4 and TRBJ1-4; the D gene is possibly TRBD1 (5 bases). The ends were cut back, 2 bases at V and 5 bases at J, with 13 bases in the middle. Germline V lookup: CDR1 SGHNT, CDR2 YYREEE (reference sequence). This CDR3 region has 15 residues. CDR3 loop: CASSFGSGRNEKLFF. The CDR3 nucleotides read TGTGCCAGCAGCTTTGGTTCAGGGCGAAATGAAAAACTGTTTTTT.

The CDR3 sequence: CASRTGDYEQYF. In nucleotides, the CDR3 is TGTGCCAGCAGAACAGGGGACTACGAGCAGTACTTC. The chain uses TRBV27 and TRBJ2-7, with 7 bases lining up with TRBD1. V lost 6 bases and J lost 3; bases outside the gene matches: 2. Germline CDR1 reads MNHEY; CDR2 reads SMNVEV (reference sequence). The CDR3 covers 12 residues.

The chain couples TRBV30 to TRBJ2-7; TRBD2 agrees at 8 bases. This CDR3 comprises 15 residues. Germline V gene sequence: CDR1 GTSNPN, CDR2 SVGIG (reference sequence). The junction had 7 bases not matched to a gene; V was cut back by 2 bases and J by 1 base. The CDR3 DNA reads TGTGCCTGGAGTACAAGGACTAGCCCATCCTACGAGCAGTACTTC. This codes for CAWSTRTSPSYEQYF. Supplemented by reference TRBV30 and TRBJ2-7, the full variable domain reads SQTIHQWPATLVQPVGSPLSLECTVEGTSNPNLYWYRQAAGRGLQLLFYSVGIGQISSEVPQNLSASRPQDRQFILSSKKLLLSDSGFYLCAWSTRTSPSYEQYFGPGTRLTVT.